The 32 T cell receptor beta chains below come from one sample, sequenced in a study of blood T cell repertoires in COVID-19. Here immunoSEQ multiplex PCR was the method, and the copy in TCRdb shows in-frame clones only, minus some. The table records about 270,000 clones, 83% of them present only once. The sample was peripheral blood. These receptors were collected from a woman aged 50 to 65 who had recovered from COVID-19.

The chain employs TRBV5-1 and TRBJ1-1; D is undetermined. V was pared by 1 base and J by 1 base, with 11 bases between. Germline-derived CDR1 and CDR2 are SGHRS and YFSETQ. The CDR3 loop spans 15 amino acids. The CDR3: CASSLNLRGNTEAFF. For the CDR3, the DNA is TGCGCCAGCAGCTTGAATTTACGGGGGAACACTGAAGCTTTCTTT.

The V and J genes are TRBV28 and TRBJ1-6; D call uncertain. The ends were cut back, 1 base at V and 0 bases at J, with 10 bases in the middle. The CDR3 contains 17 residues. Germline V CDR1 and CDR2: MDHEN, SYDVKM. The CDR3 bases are TGTGCCAGCAGTTTATTCTACTGGAGCTCCTATAATTCACCCCTCCACTTT. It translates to CASSLFYWSSYNSPLHF.

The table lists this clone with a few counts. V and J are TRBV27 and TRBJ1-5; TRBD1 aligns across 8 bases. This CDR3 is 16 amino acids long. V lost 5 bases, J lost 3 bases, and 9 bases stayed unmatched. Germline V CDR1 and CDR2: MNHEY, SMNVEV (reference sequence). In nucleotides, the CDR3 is TGTGCCAGCAGTCTAACGCCGGACAGGGCCAATCAGCCCCAGCATTTT. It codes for CASSLTPDRANQPQHF.

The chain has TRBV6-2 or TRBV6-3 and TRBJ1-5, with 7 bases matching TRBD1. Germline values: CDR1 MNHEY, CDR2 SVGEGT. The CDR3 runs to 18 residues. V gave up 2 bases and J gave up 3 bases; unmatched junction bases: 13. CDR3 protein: CASSYGVRDRPPNQPQHF. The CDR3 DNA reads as TGTGCCAGCAGTTACGGAGTCCGGGACAGACCACCCAATCAGCCCCAGCATTTT.

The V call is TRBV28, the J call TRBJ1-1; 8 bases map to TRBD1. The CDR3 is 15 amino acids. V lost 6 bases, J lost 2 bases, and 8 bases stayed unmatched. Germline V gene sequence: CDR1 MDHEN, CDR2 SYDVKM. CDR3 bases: TGTGCCAGCAGCCCCAGGACAGGGACAAACACTGAAGCTTTCTTT. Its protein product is CASSPRTGTNTEAFF.

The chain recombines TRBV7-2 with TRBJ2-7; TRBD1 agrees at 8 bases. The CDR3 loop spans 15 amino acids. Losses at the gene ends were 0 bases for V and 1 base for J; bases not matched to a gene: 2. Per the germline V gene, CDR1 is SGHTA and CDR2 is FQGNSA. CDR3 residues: CASSLAGQGSYEQYF. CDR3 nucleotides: TGTGCCAGCAGCTTAGCTGGACAGGGATCCTACGAGCAGTACTTC.

CDR3 sequence (DNA): TGTGCCAGCAGCACTCTAGCGGGGGCCCTAGTCGGCGAGCAGTACTTC. It yields the protein CASSTLAGALVGEQYF. V and J are TRBV9 and TRBJ2-7; 10 bases match TRBD2. Germline values: CDR1 SGDLS, CDR2 YYNGEE. The V gene end was trimmed by 4 bases and the J gene end by 6 bases; junction bases not matched to a gene: 13. CDR3 size: 16 residues.

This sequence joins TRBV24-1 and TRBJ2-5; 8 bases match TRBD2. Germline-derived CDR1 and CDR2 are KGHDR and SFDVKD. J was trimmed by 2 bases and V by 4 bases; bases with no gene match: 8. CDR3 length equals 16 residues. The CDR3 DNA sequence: TGTGCCACCAGTGACTCGGGCCGGGAGGGACAAGAGACCCAGTACTTC. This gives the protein CATSDSGREGQETQYF.

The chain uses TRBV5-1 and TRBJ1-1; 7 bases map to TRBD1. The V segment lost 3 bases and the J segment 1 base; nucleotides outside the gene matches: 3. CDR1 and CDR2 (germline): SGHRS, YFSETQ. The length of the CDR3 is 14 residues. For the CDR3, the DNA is TGCGCCAGCAGCTGGGGACAGCAGAACACTGAAGCTTTCTTT. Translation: CASSWGQQNTEAFF.

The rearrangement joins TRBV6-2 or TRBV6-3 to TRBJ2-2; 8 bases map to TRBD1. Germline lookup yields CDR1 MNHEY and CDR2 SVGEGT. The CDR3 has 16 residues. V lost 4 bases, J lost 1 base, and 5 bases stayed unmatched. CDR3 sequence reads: CASSLSDRGNTGELFF. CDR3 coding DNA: TGTGCCAGCAGTTTGAGTGACAGGGGGAACACCGGGGAGCTGTTTTTT.

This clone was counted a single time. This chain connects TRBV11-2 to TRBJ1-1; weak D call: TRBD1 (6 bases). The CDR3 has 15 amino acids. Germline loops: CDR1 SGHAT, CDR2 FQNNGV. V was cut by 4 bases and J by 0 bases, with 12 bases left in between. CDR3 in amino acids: CASSSRQALNTEAFF. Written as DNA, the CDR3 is TGTGCCAGCAGCTCCCGACAGGCCCTGAACACTGAAGCTTTCTTT.

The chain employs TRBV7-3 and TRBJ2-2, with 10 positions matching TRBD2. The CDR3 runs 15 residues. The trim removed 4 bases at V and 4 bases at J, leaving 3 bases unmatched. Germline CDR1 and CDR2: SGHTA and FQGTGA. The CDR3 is CASSSSGGVTGELFF. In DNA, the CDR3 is TGTGCCAGCAGCTCCAGCGGGGGGGTCACCGGGGAGCTGTTTTTT.

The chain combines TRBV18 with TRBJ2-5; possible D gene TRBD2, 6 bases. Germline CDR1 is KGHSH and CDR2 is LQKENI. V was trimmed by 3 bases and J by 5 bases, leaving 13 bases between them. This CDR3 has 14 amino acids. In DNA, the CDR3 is TGTGCCAGCTCACCCGTACTAGCATCGGAGACCCAGTACTTC. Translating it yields CASSPVLASETQYF.

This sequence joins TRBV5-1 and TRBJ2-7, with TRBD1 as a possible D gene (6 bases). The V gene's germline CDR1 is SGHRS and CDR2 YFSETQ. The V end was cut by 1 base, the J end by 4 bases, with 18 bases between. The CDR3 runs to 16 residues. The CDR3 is CASSLWKTQGLYEQYF. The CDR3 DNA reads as TGCGCCAGCAGCTTGTGGAAGACGCAGGGGTTGTACGAGCAGTACTTC.

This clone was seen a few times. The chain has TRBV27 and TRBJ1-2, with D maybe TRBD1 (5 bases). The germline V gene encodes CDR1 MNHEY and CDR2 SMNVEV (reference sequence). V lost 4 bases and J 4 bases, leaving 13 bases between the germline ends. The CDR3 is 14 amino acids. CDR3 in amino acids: CASSSGLGSYGYTF. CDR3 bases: TGTGCCAGCAGTTCAGGGTTGGGGTCCTATGGCTACACCTTC.

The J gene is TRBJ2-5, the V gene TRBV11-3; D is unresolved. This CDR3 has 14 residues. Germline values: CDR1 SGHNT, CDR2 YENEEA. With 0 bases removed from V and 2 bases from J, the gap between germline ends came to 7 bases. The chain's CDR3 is CASSLEGGQETQYF. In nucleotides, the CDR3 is TGTGCCAGCAGCTTAGAAGGCGGACAAGAGACCCAGTACTTC.

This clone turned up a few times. The CDR3 region is CASSQGVASEVLFF. In nucleotides, the CDR3 is TGCGCCAGCAGCCAAGGAGTGGCGAGCGAAGTATTGTTTTTT. The chain couples TRBV4-3 to TRBJ2-2; D gene ambiguous. The germline V gene has CDR1 LGHNA and CDR2 YSLEER. Trimming pared 1 base from V and 15 bases from J, leaving 18 bases between. CDR3 length: 14 residues.

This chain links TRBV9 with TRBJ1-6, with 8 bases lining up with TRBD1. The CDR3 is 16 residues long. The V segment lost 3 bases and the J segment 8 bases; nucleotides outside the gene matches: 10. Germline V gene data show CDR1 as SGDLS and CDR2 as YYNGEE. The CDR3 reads CASSATRGRMDSPLHF. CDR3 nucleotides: TGTGCCAGCAGCGCGACCAGGGGGCGTATGGATTCACCCCTCCACTTT. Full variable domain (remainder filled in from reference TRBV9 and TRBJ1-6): DSGVTQTPKHLITATGQRVTLRCSPRSGDLSVYWYQQSLDQGLQFLIQYYNGEERAKGNILERFSAQQFPDLHSELNLSSLELGDSALYFCASSATRGRMDSPLHFGNGTRLTVT.

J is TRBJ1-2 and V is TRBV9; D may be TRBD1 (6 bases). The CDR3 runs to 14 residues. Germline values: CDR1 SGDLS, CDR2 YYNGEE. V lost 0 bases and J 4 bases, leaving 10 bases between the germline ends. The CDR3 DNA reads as TGTGCCAGCAGCGTAGCAAACAGGGCCTATGGCTACACCTTC. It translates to CASSVANRAYGYTF.

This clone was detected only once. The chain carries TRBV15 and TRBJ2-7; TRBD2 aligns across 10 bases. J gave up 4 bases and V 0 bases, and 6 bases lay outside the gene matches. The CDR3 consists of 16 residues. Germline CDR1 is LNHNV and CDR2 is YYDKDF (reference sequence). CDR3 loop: CATSRDRGLARYEQYF. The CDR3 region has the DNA TGTGCCACCAGCAGAGATAGGGGACTAGCGAGATACGAGCAGTACTTC.

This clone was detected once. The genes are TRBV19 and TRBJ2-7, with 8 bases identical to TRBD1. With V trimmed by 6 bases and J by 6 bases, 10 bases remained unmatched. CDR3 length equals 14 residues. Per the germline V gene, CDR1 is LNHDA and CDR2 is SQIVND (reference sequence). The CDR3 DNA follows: TGTGCCAGTAGCCAGACAGGGGTTGTCTCCGAGCAGTACTTC. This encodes CASSQTGVVSEQYF.

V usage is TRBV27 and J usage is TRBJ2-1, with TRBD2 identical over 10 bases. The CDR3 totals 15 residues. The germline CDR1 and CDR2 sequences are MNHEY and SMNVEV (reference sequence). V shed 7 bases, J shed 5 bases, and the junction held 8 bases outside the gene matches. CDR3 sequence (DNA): TGTGCCAGCACCCAACTAGCGGGATCTGACAATGAGCAGTTCTTC. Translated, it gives CASTQLAGSDNEQFF.

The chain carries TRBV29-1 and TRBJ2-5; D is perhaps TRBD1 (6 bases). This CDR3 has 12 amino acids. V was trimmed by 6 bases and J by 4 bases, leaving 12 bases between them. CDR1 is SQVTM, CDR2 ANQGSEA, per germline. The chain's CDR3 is CSVSPDRETQYF. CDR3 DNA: TGCAGCGTCTCACCGGACAGAGAGACCCAGTACTTC.

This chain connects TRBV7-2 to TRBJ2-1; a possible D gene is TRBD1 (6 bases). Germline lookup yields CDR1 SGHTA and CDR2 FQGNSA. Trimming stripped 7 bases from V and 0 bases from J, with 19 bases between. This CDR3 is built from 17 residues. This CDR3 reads CASTPRGRGGSYNEQFF. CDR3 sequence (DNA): TGTGCCAGCACCCCCCGGGGAAGAGGGGGCTCCTACAATGAGCAGTTCTTC.

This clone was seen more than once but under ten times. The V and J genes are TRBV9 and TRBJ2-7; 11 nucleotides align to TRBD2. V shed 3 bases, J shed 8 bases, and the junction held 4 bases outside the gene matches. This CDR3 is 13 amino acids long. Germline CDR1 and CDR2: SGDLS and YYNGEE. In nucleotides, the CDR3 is TGTGCCAGCAGCGGGTCTAGCGGGAGGAAGCAGTACTTC. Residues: CASSGSSGRKQYF.

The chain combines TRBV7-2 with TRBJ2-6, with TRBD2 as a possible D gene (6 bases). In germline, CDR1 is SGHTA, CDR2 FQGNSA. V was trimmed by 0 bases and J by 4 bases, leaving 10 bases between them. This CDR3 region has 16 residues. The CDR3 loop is CASSLARGSGANVLTF. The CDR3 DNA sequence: TGTGCCAGCAGCTTAGCTCGGGGGTCCGGGGCCAACGTCCTGACTTTC.

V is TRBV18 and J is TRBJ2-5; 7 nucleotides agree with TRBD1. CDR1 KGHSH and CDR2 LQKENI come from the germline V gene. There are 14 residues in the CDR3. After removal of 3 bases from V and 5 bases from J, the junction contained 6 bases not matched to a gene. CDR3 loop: CASSPLTGAETQYF. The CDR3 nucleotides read TGTGCCAGCTCACCCTTAACAGGGGCGGAGACCCAGTACTTC.

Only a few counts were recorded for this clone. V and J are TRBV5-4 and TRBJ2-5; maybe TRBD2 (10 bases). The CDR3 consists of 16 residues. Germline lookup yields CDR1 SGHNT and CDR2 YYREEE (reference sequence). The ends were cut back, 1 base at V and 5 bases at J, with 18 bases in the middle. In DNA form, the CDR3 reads TGTGCCAGCAGCTTGCCACTAGCGGGACAGGGCGAGACCCAGTACTTC. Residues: CASSLPLAGQGETQYF.

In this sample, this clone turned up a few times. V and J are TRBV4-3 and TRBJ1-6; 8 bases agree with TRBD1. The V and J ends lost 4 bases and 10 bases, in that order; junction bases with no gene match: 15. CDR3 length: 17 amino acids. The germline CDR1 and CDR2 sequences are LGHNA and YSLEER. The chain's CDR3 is CASSPDRGGRDRSPLHF. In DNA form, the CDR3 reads TGCGCCAGCAGCCCCGACCGAGGGGGGAGGGACAGGTCACCCCTCCACTTT.

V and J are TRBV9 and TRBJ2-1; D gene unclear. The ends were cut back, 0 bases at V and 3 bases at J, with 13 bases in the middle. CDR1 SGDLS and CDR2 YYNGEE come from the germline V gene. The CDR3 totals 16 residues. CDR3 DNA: TGTGCCAGCAGCGTAGCGGTCGGTAACTTCTACAATGAGCAGTTCTTC. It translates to CASSVAVGNFYNEQFF.

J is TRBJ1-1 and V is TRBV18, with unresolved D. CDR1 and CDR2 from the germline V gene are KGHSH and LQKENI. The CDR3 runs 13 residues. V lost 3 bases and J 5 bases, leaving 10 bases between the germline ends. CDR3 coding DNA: TGTGCCAGCTCACCTCAGGAATTTACTGAAGCTTTCTTT. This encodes CASSPQEFTEAFF.

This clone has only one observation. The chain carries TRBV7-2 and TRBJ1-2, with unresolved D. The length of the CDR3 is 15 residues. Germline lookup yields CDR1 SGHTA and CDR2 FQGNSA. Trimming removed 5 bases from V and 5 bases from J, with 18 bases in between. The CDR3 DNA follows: TGTGCCAGCAGCCCCCAAGGCCTACTAGATTATGGCTACACCTTC. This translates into CASSPQGLLDYGYTF.